These T cell receptor beta chains were read from a single sample in a study of a mutant IDH1 vaccine in newly diagnosed glioma. These receptors have no identified antigens. Generated by immunoSEQ multiplex PCR, the TCRdb table keeps only in-frame clones and is missing some. The sample comprises about 66,000 clones, 74% of which are singletons, and around 4.5% rests with the top ten. This specimen was PBMCs, taken from a glioma patient whose treatment included an IDH1 peptide vaccine. The receptors shown here come from a man aged 50-60 years with glioma. CDR3s include the opening cysteine and the closing phenylalanine or tryptophan. The order of the fields is V gene, J gene, CDR3 protein.

>TRBV5-6|TRBJ2-7
CASSSEGTEYYEQYF
>TRBV27|TRBJ2-7
CASSSTGEAYEQYF
>TRBV5-1|TRBJ2-1
CASSLGDTYNEQFF
>TRBV9|TRBJ2-1
CASSPGGTGGSVNEQFF
>TRBV5-6|TRBJ1-5
CASSLTGRDQPQHF
>TRBV14|TRBJ1-6
CASSQESGFLNSPLHF
>TRBV5-6|TRBJ1-2
CASSLGRDSGIGGYTF
>TRBV7-2|TRBJ1-5
CASSWDNRYQPQHF
>TRBV5-1|TRBJ2-6
CASSWGPQTSPSGANVLTF
>TRBV5-6|TRBJ1-6
CASSGAQGSNNSPLHF
>TRBV18|TRBJ2-6
CASSGGSSGANVLTF
>TRBV5-4|TRBJ2-7
CASSSSGGDYEQYF
>TRBV7-9|TRBJ1-2
CASSSPGLNNGYTF
>TRBV27|TRBJ1-5
CASSLSTASNQPQHF
>TRBV14|TRBJ1-6
CASSAARLINSPLHF
>TRBV6-5|TRBJ2-7
CASSYLAGENYEQYF
>TRBV7-2|TRBJ2-2
CASSLVQGAGTGELFF
>TRBV6-1|TRBJ1-5
CATTGEWNQPQHF
>TRBV5-1|TRBJ2-7
CASSLVGGSPYEQYF
>TRBV4-3|TRBJ2-7
CASSQDRESEQYF
>TRBV6-1|TRBJ1-1
CASKGNTEAFF
>TRBV5-1|TRBJ2-7
CASSLYMVGEQGFSEQYF
>TRBV6-1|TRBJ1-2
CASSGSVGGYTF
>TRBV7-2|TRBJ1-4
CASSFRDRGEKLFF
>TRBV7-9|TRBJ2-7
CASSSTGTDEQYF
>TRBV21-1|TRBJ2-7
CASSKQTTSPPYEQYF
>TRBV9|TRBJ2-5
CASSVDQETQYF
>TRBV4-2|TRBJ1-4
CASSQAGTGKEKLFF
>TRBV19|TRBJ1-5
CASLSAAEIGNQPQHF
>TRBV6-6|TRBJ1-5
CASSSLEQPQHF
>TRBV10-3|TRBJ1-2
CAISDPQGVNYGYTF
>TRBV27|TRBJ1-2
CASSLYGGHHDGYTF
>TRBV7-8|TRBJ1-1
CASSLATEAFF
>TRBV6-5|TRBJ2-5
CASTQTGEETQYF
>TRBV9|TRBJ2-3
CASSTSWTDSTDTQYF
>TRBV7-9|TRBJ1-4
CASSLAYGELFF
>TRBV4-3|TRBJ1-2
CASSQWTGTANYGYTF
>TRBV6-5|TRBJ2-5
CASSPGMEETQYF
>TRBV7-2|TRBJ1-1
CASSLREGSWTEAFF
>TRBV9|TRBJ2-7
CASSVTGRGEQYF
>TRBV5-1|TRBJ2-7
CASSLARGAYEQYF
>TRBV7-9|TRBJ1-1
CASSLVQNTEAFF
>TRBV4-1|TRBJ1-1
CASSQIDLVAFSEAFF